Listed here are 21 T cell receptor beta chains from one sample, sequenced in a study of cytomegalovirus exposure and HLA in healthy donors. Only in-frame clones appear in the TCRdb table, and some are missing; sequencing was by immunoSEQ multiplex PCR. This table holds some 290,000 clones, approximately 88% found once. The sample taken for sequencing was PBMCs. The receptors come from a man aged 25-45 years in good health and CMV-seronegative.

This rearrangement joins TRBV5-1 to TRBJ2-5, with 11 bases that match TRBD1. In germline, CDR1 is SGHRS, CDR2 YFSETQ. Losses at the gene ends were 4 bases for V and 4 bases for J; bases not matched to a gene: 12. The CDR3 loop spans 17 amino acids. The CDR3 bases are TGCGCCAGCAGCGCGGGACAGGGGGTTTTTTCTGGAGAGACCCAGTACTTC. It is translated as CASSAGQGVFSGETQYF.

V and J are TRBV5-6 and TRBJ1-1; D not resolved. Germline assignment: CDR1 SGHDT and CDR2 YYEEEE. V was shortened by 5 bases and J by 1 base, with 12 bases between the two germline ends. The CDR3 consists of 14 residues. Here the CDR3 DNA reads TGTGCCAGCAGGGTCGCGGCCCAGAACACTGAAGCTTTCTTT. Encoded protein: CASRVAAQNTEAFF.

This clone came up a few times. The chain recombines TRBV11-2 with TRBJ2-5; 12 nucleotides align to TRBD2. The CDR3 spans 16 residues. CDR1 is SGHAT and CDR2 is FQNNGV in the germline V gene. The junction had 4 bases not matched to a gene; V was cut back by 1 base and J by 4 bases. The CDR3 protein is CASSLGLAGGRETQYF. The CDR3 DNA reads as TGTGCCAGCAGCTTAGGCCTAGCGGGGGGGCGAGAGACCCAGTACTTC.

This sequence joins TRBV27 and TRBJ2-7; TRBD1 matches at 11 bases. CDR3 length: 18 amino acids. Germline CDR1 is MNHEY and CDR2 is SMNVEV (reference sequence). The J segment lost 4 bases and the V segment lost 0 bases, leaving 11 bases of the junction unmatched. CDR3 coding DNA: TGTGCCAGCAGTTTATCCCCAACGGACAGGGGGCATGGGTACGAGCAGTACTTC. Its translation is CASSLSPTDRGHGYEQYF.

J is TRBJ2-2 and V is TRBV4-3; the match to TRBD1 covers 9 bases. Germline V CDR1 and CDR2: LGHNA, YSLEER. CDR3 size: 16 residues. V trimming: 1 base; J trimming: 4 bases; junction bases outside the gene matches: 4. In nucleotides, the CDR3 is TGCGCCAGCAGCCAAGCCTGGACAGGGGTCACCGGGGAGCTGTTTTTT. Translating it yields CASSQAWTGVTGELFF.

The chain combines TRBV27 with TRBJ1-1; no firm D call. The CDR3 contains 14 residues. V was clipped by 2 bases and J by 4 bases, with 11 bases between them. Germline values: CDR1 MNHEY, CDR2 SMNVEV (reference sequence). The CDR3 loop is CASSLTAVGTEAFF. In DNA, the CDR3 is TGTGCCAGCAGTTTAACGGCGGTGGGCACTGAAGCTTTCTTT.

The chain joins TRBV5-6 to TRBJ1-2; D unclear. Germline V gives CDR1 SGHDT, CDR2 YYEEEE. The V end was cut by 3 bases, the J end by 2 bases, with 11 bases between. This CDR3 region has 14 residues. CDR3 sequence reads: CASSYPGGNYGYTF. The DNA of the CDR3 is TGTGCCAGCAGCTATCCGGGAGGGAACTATGGCTACACCTTC.

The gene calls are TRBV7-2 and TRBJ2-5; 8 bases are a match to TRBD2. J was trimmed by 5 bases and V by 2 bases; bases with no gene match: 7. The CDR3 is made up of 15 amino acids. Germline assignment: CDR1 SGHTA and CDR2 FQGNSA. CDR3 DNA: TGTGCCAGCAGCTTATCTCGCGGGGGGCGGGAGACCCAGTACTTC. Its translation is CASSLSRGGRETQYF.

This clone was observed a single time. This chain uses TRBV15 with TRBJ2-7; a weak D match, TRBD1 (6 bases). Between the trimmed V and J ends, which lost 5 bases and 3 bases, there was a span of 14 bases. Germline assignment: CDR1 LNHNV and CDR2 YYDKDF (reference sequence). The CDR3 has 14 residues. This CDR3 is CATSPLGTNYEQYF. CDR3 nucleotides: TGTGCCACCAGCCCCCTCGGGACAAACTACGAGCAGTACTTC.

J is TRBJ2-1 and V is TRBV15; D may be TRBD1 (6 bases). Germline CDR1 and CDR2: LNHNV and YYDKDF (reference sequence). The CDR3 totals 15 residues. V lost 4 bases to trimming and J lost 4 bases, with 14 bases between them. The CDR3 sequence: CATSKGSGQYNEQFF. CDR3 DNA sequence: TGTGCCACCAGCAAAGGTTCTGGACAGTACAATGAGCAGTTCTTC.

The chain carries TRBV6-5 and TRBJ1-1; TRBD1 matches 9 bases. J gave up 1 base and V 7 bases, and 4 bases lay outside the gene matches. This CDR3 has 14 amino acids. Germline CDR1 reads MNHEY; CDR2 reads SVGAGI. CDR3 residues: CASKGQGGNTEAFF. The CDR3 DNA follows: TGTGCCAGCAAGGGACAGGGAGGGAACACTGAAGCTTTCTTT.

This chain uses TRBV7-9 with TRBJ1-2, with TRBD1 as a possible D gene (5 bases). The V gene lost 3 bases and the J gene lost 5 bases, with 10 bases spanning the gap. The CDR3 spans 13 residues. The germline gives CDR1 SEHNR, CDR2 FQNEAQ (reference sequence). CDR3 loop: CASSFDGTYGYTF. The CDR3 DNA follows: TGTGCCAGCAGCTTCGACGGGACTTATGGCTACACCTTC.

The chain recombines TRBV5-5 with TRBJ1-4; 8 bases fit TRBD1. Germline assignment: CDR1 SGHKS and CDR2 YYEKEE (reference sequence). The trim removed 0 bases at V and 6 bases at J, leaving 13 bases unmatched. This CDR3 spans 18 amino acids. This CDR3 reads CASSLEGQGARVYEKLFF. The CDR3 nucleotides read TGTGCCAGCAGCTTGGAGGGGCAGGGGGCGCGTGTTTATGAAAAACTGTTTTTT.

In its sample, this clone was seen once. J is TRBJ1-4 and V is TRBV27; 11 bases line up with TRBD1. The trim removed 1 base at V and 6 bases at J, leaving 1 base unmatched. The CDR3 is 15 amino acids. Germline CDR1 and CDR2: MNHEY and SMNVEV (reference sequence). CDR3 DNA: TGTGCCAGCAGTTTATTGGGACAGGGGGATGAAAAACTGTTTTTT. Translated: CASSLLGQGDEKLFF.

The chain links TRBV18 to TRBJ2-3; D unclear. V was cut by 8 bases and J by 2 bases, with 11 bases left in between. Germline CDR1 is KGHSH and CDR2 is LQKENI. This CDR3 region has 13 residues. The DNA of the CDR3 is TGTGCCAGCACTCACCGAAACACAGATACGCAGTATTTT. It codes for CASTHRNTDTQYF.

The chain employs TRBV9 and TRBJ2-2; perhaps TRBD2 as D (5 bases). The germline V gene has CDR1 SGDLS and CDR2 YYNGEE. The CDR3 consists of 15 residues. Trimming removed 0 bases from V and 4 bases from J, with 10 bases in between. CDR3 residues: CASSVVPRGTGELFF. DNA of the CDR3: TGTGCCAGCAGCGTAGTCCCACGGGGCACCGGGGAGCTGTTTTTT.

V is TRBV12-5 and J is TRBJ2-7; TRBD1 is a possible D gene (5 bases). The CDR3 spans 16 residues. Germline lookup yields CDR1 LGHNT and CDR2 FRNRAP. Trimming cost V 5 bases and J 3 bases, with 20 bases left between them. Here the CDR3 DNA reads TGTGCTAGTGGTCCCTCCCGACCCAGGGAAGACTACGAGCAGTACTTC. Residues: CASGPSRPREDYEQYF.

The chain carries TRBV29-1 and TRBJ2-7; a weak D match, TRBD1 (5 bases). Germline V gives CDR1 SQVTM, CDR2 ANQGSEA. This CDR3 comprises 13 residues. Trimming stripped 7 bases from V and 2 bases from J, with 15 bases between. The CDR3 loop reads CSARIGAAYEQYF. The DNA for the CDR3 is TGCAGCGCTCGGATAGGGGCCGCCTACGAGCAGTACTTC.

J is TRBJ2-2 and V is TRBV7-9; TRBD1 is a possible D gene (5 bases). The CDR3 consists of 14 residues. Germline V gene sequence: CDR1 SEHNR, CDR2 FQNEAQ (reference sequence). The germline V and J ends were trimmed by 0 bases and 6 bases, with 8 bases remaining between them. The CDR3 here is CASSLASGSGELFF. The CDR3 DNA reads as TGTGCCAGCAGCTTAGCCTCAGGGTCCGGGGAGCTGTTTTTT.

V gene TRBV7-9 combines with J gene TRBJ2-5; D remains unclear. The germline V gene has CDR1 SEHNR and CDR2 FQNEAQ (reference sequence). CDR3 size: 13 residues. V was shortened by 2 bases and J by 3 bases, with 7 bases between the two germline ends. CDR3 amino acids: CASSLIDKETQYF. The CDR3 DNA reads TGTGCCAGCAGCTTAATCGACAAAGAGACCCAGTACTTC.

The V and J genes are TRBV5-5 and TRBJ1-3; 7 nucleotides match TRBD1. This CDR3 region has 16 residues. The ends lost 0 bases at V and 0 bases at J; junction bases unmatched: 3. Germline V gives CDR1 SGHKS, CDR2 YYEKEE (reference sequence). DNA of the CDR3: TGTGCCAGCAGCTTGGAAGGACAGGTCTCTGGAAACACCATATATTTT. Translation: CASSLEGQVSGNTIYF. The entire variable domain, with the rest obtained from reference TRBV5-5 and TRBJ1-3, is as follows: DAGVTQSPTHLIKTRGQQVTLRCSPISGHKSVSWYQQVLGQGPQFIFQYYEKEERGRGNFPDRFSARQFPNYSSELNVNALLLGDSALYLCASSLEGQVSGNTIYFGEGSWLTVV.